The 18 T cell receptor beta chains reported below all come from one sample, sequenced in a study of early T cells in non-severe SARS-CoV-2 infection. One entry per CDR3 protein, called by TCRdb with MiXCR from the 5' RACE reads. Among under 20,000 distinct CDR3 sequences listed, around 5.9% were seen once. The sequencing input was whole blood. The source is an adult who was a healthcare worker with PCR-confirmed SARS-CoV-2 infection or an uninfected control (not recorded which).

This clonotype was counted at least ten times. J is TRBJ1-5 and V is TRBV6-1; 7 nucleotides align to TRBD1. V trimming: 8 bases; J trimming: 3 bases; junction bases outside the gene matches: 7. CDR3 size: 14 residues. CDR1 is MNHNS, CDR2 SASEGT, per germline. CDR3 nucleotides: TGTGCCAGCCGGTTGAGGGGGCTCAATCAGCCCCAGCATTTT. It is translated as CASRLRGLNQPQHF.

Ten or more counts support this clonotype. The J gene is TRBJ1-3, the V gene TRBV2; D may be TRBD1 (5 bases). From germline, CDR1 is SNHLY and CDR2 FYNNEI. Trimming took off 5 bases at V and 5 bases at J, with 10 bases between the two ends. The CDR3 consists of 13 residues. The chain's CDR3 is CASSRDARNTIYF. CDR3 nucleotides: TGTGCCAGCAGTCGGGACGCCAGAAACACCATATATTTT.

Of note for this clonotype: This may be a read error, as it is one base from a much larger clone. The chain employs TRBV24-1 and TRBJ2-1, with 8 bases fitting TRBD2. The CDR3 has 15 residues. V lost 6 bases and J lost 7; bases outside the gene matches: 10. Germline V gene sequence: CDR1 KGHDR, CDR2 SFDVKD. CDR3 region: CATSNDQREWNEQFF. Written as DNA, the CDR3 is TGTGCCACCAGTAATGACCAGCGGGAGTGGAATGAGCAGTTCTTC.

This clonotype appeared many times. The chain employs TRBV18 and TRBJ2-2; 7 bases align to TRBD2. The CDR3 length is 14 residues. The trim removed 4 bases at V and 7 bases at J, leaving 6 bases unmatched. Germline V gene sequence: CDR1 KGHSH, CDR2 LQKENI. The CDR3 region has the DNA TGTGCCAGCTCACTAGGACTAGACGTCGGGGAGCTGTTTTTT. Translating gives CASSLGLDVGELFF.

This clonotype has a count of ten or more. V usage is TRBV30 and J usage is TRBJ2-1, with TRBD2 identical over 8 bases. The CDR3 length is 15 residues. The ends lost 2 bases at V and 5 bases at J; junction bases unmatched: 8. Germline CDR1 GTSNPN, CDR2 SVGIG (reference sequence). The CDR3 region is CAWSQETSVNNEQFF. The CDR3 DNA follows: TGTGCCTGGAGTCAGGAGACTAGCGTCAACAATGAGCAGTTCTTC.

This clonotype was counted many times. The chain links TRBV29-1 to TRBJ2-7; D unresolved. Looked up from germline, CDR1 is SQVTM and CDR2 is ANQGSEA. This CDR3 contains 13 residues. Trimming pared 4 bases from V and 6 bases from J, leaving 16 bases between. CDR3 sequence: CSVGAMGFTEQYF. The CDR3 DNA reads TGCAGCGTTGGGGCAATGGGGTTCACCGAGCAGTACTTC.

The chain links TRBV27 to TRBJ2-3, with D tentatively TRBD2 (6 bases). Germline CDR1 reads MNHEY; CDR2 reads SMNVEV (reference sequence). V lost 2 bases and J lost 3, with 6 bases in between. The CDR3 sequence is 13 residues long. The CDR3: CASSLAGTDTQYF. The DNA for the CDR3 is TGTGCCAGCAGTTTAGCGGGGACAGATACGCAGTATTTT.

This clonotype is medium-sized (0.01 to 0.1%) in the sample. V and J are TRBV12-3 or TRBV12-4 and TRBJ2-7, with D possibly being TRBD1 (5 bases). This CDR3 region has 13 residues. The V and J ends lost 7 bases and 2 bases respectively, with 12 bases between them. CDR3 sequence reads: CASTQGGPYEQYF. DNA for the CDR3: TGTGCCAGCACGCAGGGTGGGCCCTACGAGCAGTACTTC.

There are many counts of this clonotype. The chain carries TRBV28 and TRBJ2-7, with 8 bases lining up with TRBD2. With 4 bases clipped from V and 2 bases from J, the junction kept 10 bases outside the gene matches. CDR3 length equals 16 residues. Per germline, CDR1 MDHEN and CDR2 SYDVKM. CDR3 sequence reads: CASSSLSGLETYEQYF. Written as DNA, the CDR3 is TGTGCCAGCAGTTCTTTATCGGGACTAGAAACCTACGAGCAGTACTTC.

This clonotype was seen at least ten times. The V and J genes are TRBV6-1 and TRBJ1-1; no clear D gene. This CDR3 has 12 amino acids. The germline V gene encodes CDR1 MNHNS and CDR2 SASEGT. Deletions cut 8 bases from V and 1 base from J, with 8 bases between. The CDR3: CASRSGNTEAFF. The CDR3 region has the DNA TGTGCCAGCCGGTCGGGGAACACTGAAGCTTTCTTT.

At least ten counts were recorded for this clonotype. V is TRBV10-1 and J is TRBJ1-2; TRBD1 aligns across 7 bases. Per the germline V gene, CDR1 is WNHNN and CDR2 is SYGVQD (reference sequence). There are 14 residues in the CDR3. Trimming cost V 1 base and J 4 bases; bases outside gene matches: 3. CDR3 in DNA: TGCGCCAGCAGTGAGTGGACAGGCCCCTATGGCTACACCTTC. Amino acid sequence: CASSEWTGPYGYTF.

At least ten counts were recorded for this clonotype. The chain carries TRBV6-2 or TRBV6-3 and TRBJ2-2; the match to TRBD2 covers 9 bases. The J segment lost 7 bases and the V segment lost 8 bases, leaving 11 bases of the junction unmatched. The CDR3 is made up of 15 amino acids. Germline V CDR1 and CDR2: MNHEY, SVGEGT. Here the CDR3 reads CASGLAGRDRGELFF. DNA for the CDR3: TGTGCCAGCGGGCTAGCGGGAAGGGACCGCGGGGAGCTGTTTTTT.

There are many counts of this clonotype. The CDR3 nucleotides read TGTGCCAGCAGCTTAGTCCGTAAGACAGGGCAGAACACTGAAGCTTTCTTT. Translation gives CASSLVRKTGQNTEAFF. The rearrangement joins TRBV13 to TRBJ1-1, with 7 bases matching TRBD1. The germline gives CDR1 PRHDT, CDR2 FYEKMQ (reference sequence). The CDR3 totals 17 residues. J was trimmed by 1 base and V by 1 base; bases with no gene match: 9.

This clonotype appeared many times. The chain carries TRBV20-1 and TRBJ1-5, with D maybe TRBD1 (5 bases). The germline V gene has CDR1 DFQATT and CDR2 SNEGSKA (reference sequence). The V gene lost 3 bases and the J gene lost 0 bases, with 24 bases spanning the gap. The CDR3 length is 19 residues. CDR3: CSASQGPGPSAYSNQPQHF. For the CDR3, the DNA is TGCAGTGCTAGTCAAGGGCCGGGACCTTCTGCTTATAGCAATCAGCCCCAGCATTTT.

The chain uses TRBV5-1 and TRBJ2-7; D perhaps matches TRBD1 (6 bases). CDR1 and CDR2 from the germline V gene are SGHRS and YFSETQ. The V and J ends lost 4 bases and 2 bases respectively, with 19 bases between them. The CDR3 runs 16 residues. In DNA form, the CDR3 reads TGCGCCAGCAGCACGTTACCGGGACAAGGGACCTACGAGCAGTACTTC. Its translation is CASSTLPGQGTYEQYF. Full variable domain (missing parts from reference TRBV5-1 and TRBJ2-7): KAGVTQTPRYLIKTRGQQVTLSCSPISGHRSVSWYQQTPGQGLQFLFEYFSETQRNKGNFPGRFSGRQFSNSRSEMNVSTLELGDSALYLCASSTLPGQGTYEQYFGPGTRLTVT.

This clonotype is termed medium-sized (0.01 to 0.1%). The V call is TRBV3-1, the J call TRBJ2-7; 12 nucleotides align to TRBD2. This CDR3 has 13 amino acids. Germline trimming cut 4 bases from V and 5 bases from J; bases unmatched to any gene: 0. In germline, CDR1 is LGHDT, CDR2 YNNKEL (reference sequence). DNA of the CDR3: TGTGCCAGCAGCCGACTAGCGGGAGACGAGCAGTACTTC. This gives the protein CASSRLAGDEQYF.

This clonotype was detected ten times or more. V is TRBV28 and J is TRBJ2-1; 9 bases match TRBD2. This CDR3 is 14 amino acids long. The J segment lost 5 bases and the V segment lost 7 bases, leaving 6 bases of the junction unmatched. Germline CDR1 reads MDHEN; CDR2 reads SYDVKM. The CDR3 coding sequence is TGTGCCAGCAATAGACTAGCGGAGAACAATGAGCAGTTCTTC. This encodes CASNRLAENNEQFF.

The rearrangement links TRBV12-3 or TRBV12-4 to TRBJ2-1; possibly TRBD2 for D (6 bases). The CDR3 runs 16 residues. The V gene lost 6 bases and the J gene lost 7 bases, with 22 bases spanning the gap. The CDR3 region is CASRNGESSAGNEQFF. CDR3 DNA sequence: TGTGCCAGCAGAAACGGCGAGTCTAGCGCGGGGAATGAGCAGTTCTTC.